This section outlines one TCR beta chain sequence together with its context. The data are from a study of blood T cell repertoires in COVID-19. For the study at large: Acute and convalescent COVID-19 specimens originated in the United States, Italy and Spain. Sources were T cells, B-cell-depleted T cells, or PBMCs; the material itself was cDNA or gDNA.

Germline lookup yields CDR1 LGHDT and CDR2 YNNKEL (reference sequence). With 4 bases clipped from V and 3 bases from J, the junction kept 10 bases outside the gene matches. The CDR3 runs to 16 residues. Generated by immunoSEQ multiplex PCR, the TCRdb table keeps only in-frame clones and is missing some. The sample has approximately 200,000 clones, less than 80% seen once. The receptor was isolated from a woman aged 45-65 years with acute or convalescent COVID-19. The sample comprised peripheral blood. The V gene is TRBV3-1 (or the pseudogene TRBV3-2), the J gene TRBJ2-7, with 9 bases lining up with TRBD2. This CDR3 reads CASSPGLAGNDYEQYF. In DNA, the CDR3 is TGTGCCAGCAGCCCAGGCCTAGCGGGGAACGACTACGAGCAGTACTTC.